What follows are 9 T cell receptor beta chains derived from one specimen sequenced in a study of blood T cell repertoires in COVID-19. TCRdb's table, derived via immunoSEQ multiplex PCR, lists solely in-frame clones and lacks some. Among under 250,000 clones listed, about four fifths were seen once. Sequencing was performed on peripheral blood. These receptors all stem from a man aged 45 to 65 with acute or convalescent COVID-19.

The rearrangement joins TRBV6-1 to TRBJ2-7; D is unclear. The CDR3 has 14 amino acids. The germline V gene has CDR1 MNHNS and CDR2 SASEGT. Trimming cost V 0 bases and J 3 bases, with 9 bases left between them. In nucleotides, the CDR3 is TGTGCCAGCAGTGAAGCCGACACTTTCTACGAGCAGTACTTC. Its protein product is CASSEADTFYEQYF.

The rearrangement joins TRBV20-1 to TRBJ2-7; weak D call: TRBD1 (5 bases). This CDR3 spans 14 amino acids. The germline CDR1 and CDR2 sequences are DFQATT and SNEGSKA (reference sequence). The V and J ends lost 3 bases and 1 base respectively, with 13 bases between them. This CDR3 reads CSASKAGMSYEQYF. The CDR3 coding sequence is TGCAGTGCTAGTAAGGCAGGGATGTCCTACGAGCAGTACTTC.

The chain is built from TRBV28 and TRBJ2-1, with D maybe TRBD2 (5 bases). Per germline, CDR1 MDHEN and CDR2 SYDVKM. V lost 2 bases and J 0 bases, leaving 8 bases between the germline ends. The CDR3 covers 15 residues. The CDR3 loop reads CASSLGGNSYNEQFF. CDR3 nucleotide sequence: TGTGCCAGCAGTTTAGGAGGAAACTCCTACAATGAGCAGTTCTTC.

This chain links TRBV28 with TRBJ1-2, with D maybe TRBD1 (6 bases). The V gene's germline CDR1 is MDHEN and CDR2 SYDVKM. Trimming pared 2 bases from V and 4 bases from J, leaving 14 bases between. This CDR3 is built from 15 residues. Here the CDR3 reads CASSLGGARLYGYTF. In nucleotides, the CDR3 is TGTGCCAGCAGTTTAGGGGGGGCGCGTCTCTATGGCTACACCTTC.

This clone was recorded once. The V call is TRBV18, the J call TRBJ1-3; TRBD1 is a possible D gene (5 bases). V was shortened by 3 bases and J by 1 base, with 13 bases between the two germline ends. The CDR3 extends over 16 amino acids. CDR1 KGHSH and CDR2 LQKENI come from the germline V gene. The CDR3 nucleotides read TGTGCCAGCTCACCCAAACAGGAGACGTCTGGAAACACCATATATTTT. It is translated as CASSPKQETSGNTIYF.

The rearrangement links TRBV11-3 to TRBJ2-5; the D gene is possibly TRBD2 (5 bases). Trimming removed 9 bases at V and 0 bases at J, with 14 bases between. Germline V gene lookup returns CDR1 SGHNT and CDR2 YENEEA. The CDR3 is 14 amino acids. CDR3 in amino acids: CASPPGLNQETQYF. The CDR3 region has the DNA TGTGCCAGTCCTCCAGGACTCAACCAAGAGACCCAGTACTTC. Filled out from reference TRBV11-3 and TRBJ2-5, the complete variable domain reads EAGVVQSPRYKIIEKKQPVAFWCNPISGHNTLYWYLQNLGQGPELLIRYENEEAVDDSQLPKDRFSAERLKGVDSTLKIQPAELGDSAVYLCASPPGLNQETQYFGPGTRLLVL.

As regards this clone: The junction and the germline gene differ at one end; a read error may be behind it. The CDR3 coding sequence is TGCGCCAGCAGCTTGGGGCTAGACGGGACAGGTACGCAGTATTTT. This encodes CASSLGLDGTGTQYF. The chain employs TRBV5-1 and TRBJ2-3; TRBD1 matches at 8 bases. This CDR3 spans 15 amino acids. Looked up from germline, CDR1 is SGHRS and CDR2 is YFSETQ.

V and J are TRBV5-6 and TRBJ2-7; 8 bases match TRBD1. J lost 2 bases, V lost 4 bases, and 8 bases had no gene match. The CDR3 is 15 residues long. Per germline, CDR1 SGHDT and CDR2 YYEEEE. The CDR3 DNA follows: TGTGCCAGCAGCCTATGGGACAGGAGCACCTACGAGCAGTACTTC. The encoded protein is CASSLWDRSTYEQYF.

The chain is built from TRBV6-5 and TRBJ2-7; a possible D gene is TRBD1 (6 bases). The V end lost 6 bases, the J end lost 0 bases, and 15 bases lay between the germline ends. CDR1 is MNHEY and CDR2 is SVGAGI in the germline V gene. This CDR3 has 15 amino acids. For the CDR3, the DNA is TGTGCCAGCAGCAACCGAGGGGGACGCTCCTACGAGCAGTACTTC. As protein: CASSNRGGRSYEQYF.